The 32 T cell receptor beta chains given below trace back to one sample, sequenced in a study of cytomegalovirus exposure and HLA in healthy donors (dated by TCRdb to the late 2010s). Libraries were made using the immunoSEQ multiplex PCR assay. A mixture of 60 forward primers for TCR Vbeta segments and 13 reverse primers for TCR Jbeta segments was used in the multiplex PCR. Not all clones reach the TCRdb copy of this immuneACCESS table, which keeps in-frame sequences only. Checked studies attribute under half of the gap to unresolved V genes and leave the rest unexplained. For this sample there are about 130,000 clones; approximately 70% appear just once. Clones ranked in the top ten supply 1.5% to 2% of the sample. Sequencing was carried out using PBMCs. The origin of the receptors is a human donor in good health.

The chain employs TRBV27 and TRBJ1-4; 9 bases are a match to TRBD1. The V gene's germline CDR1 is MNHEY and CDR2 SMNVEV (reference sequence). The junction had 4 bases not matched to a gene; V was cut back by 6 bases and J by 8 bases. The length of the CDR3 is 13 residues. The CDR3 DNA reads TGTGCCAGCAGGGACAGGGGAGTCGAAAAACTGTTTTTT. Protein sequence: CASRDRGVEKLFF.

V is TRBV7-9 and J is TRBJ2-1; 10 nucleotides align to TRBD1. V dropped 8 bases and J dropped 7; count of bases not matched to a gene: 8. The CDR3 has 14 amino acids. CDR1 is SEHNR and CDR2 is FQNEAQ in the germline V gene (reference sequence). The CDR3 nucleotides read TGTGCCAGCGCTGGGACAGGGGATAGGAATGAGCAGTTCTTC. The encoded protein is CASAGTGDRNEQFF.

As regards this clone: This same CDR3 is encoded by further DNA sequences in the sample. The chain uses TRBV7-3 and TRBJ1-1, with unresolved D. This CDR3 region has 13 residues. CDR1 and CDR2 from the germline V gene are SGHTA and FQGTGA. V gave up 0 bases and J gave up 1 base, with 3 bases separating them. CDR3 coding DNA: TGTGCCAGCAGCTTAACTAGGAACACTGAAGCTTTCTTT. Its protein is CASSLTRNTEAFF.

The chain carries TRBV14 and TRBJ1-5; D not resolved. Trimming pared 1 base from V and 4 bases from J, leaving 5 bases between. The CDR3 covers 13 residues. Germline values: CDR1 SGHDN, CDR2 FVKESK. Written as DNA, the CDR3 is TGTGCCAGCAGCCAAGGGGCAAATCAGCCCCAGCATTTT. Protein: CASSQGANQPQHF.

V usage is TRBV4-2 and J usage is TRBJ2-3; 9 bases map to TRBD2. This CDR3 has 16 amino acids. J gave up 2 bases and V 0 bases, and 3 bases lay outside the gene matches. Germline V lookup: CDR1 LGHNA, CDR2 YNFKEQ. CDR3 amino acids: CASSQDAGGATDTQYF. The CDR3, as DNA: TGTGCCAGCAGCCAAGACGCGGGAGGGGCCACAGATACGCAGTATTTT.

The V gene is TRBV12-5, the J gene TRBJ2-7, with 10 bases that match TRBD2. The CDR3 runs 15 residues. V lost 5 bases to trimming and J lost 2 bases; unmatched junction nucleotides: 6. The germline V gene has CDR1 LGHNT and CDR2 FRNRAP. The CDR3 region has the DNA TGTGCTAGTGGTCCACGGACTAGCGGAACCTACGAGCAGTACTTC. Protein sequence: CASGPRTSGTYEQYF.

The CDR3 reads CASSPTGGNEKLFF. In DNA, the CDR3 is TGTGCCAGCAGCCCCACAGGGGGTAATGAAAAACTGTTTTTT. The chain combines TRBV7-9 with TRBJ1-4, with 8 bases lining up with TRBD1. The V gene's germline CDR1 is SEHNR and CDR2 FQNEAQ (reference sequence). The ends lost 5 bases at V and 4 bases at J; junction bases unmatched: 3. The CDR3 is 14 residues long.

V and J are TRBV4-1 and TRBJ2-1; D might be TRBD2 (7 bases). CDR1 is MGHRA, CDR2 YSYEKL, per germline. Trimming shortened V by 3 bases and J by 5 bases, and 20 bases separated the two germline ends. There are 17 residues in the CDR3. As DNA, the CDR3 is TGCGCCAGCAGCCAGGGTCTAGCACGAGGGGGGGACAATGAGCAGTTCTTC. Translating gives CASSQGLARGGDNEQFF.

This chain uses TRBV19 with TRBJ1-4; 9 bases are a match to TRBD1. This CDR3 has 14 amino acids. V dropped 9 bases and J dropped 8; count of bases not matched to a gene: 10. CDR1 LNHDA and CDR2 SQIVND come from the germline V gene (reference sequence). CDR3 loop: CASFDRGRGEKLFF. In DNA, the CDR3 is TGTGCCAGCTTCGACAGGGGGAGAGGAGAAAAACTGTTTTTT.

DNA for the CDR3: TGTGCCACCAGAAGCGAAGGGACAGAGTACCAAGAGACCCAGTACTTC. It translates to CATRSEGTEYQETQYF. The chain recombines TRBV15 with TRBJ2-5; TRBD1 aligns across 7 bases. J gave up 0 bases and V 6 bases, and 10 bases lay outside the gene matches. CDR3 length: 16 residues. In germline, CDR1 is LNHNV, CDR2 YYDKDF (reference sequence).

The V call is TRBV19, the J call TRBJ1-5; tentative D call: TRBD1 (5 bases). Trimming removed 4 bases from V and 0 bases from J, with 7 bases in between. The germline gives CDR1 LNHDA, CDR2 SQIVND (reference sequence). The CDR3 has 14 residues. For the CDR3, the DNA is TGTGCCAGTAGTAACAGGCATAGCAATCAGCCCCAGCATTTT. Translated, it gives CASSNRHSNQPQHF.

The V call is TRBV4-2, the J call TRBJ2-5, with 8 bases fitting TRBD2. The end of the DNA is better explained by TRBJ2-7, so the J call may be wrong. This CDR3 is 16 amino acids long. In germline, CDR1 is LGHNA, CDR2 YNFKEQ. The CDR3 DNA reads TGTGCCAGCAGCCAAGATGTTACAGCGGGAGTGGTCGAGCAGTACTTC. Its protein product is CASSQDVTAGVVEQYF.

CDR3 sequence: CASSSTPGLAGGITDTQYF. The CDR3 DNA reads TGTGCCAGCAGCTCGACACCGGGGCTAGCGGGAGGGATCACAGATACGCAGTATTTT. This chain links TRBV11-2 with TRBJ2-3; TRBD2 matches 12 bases. Germline CDR1 is SGHAT and CDR2 is FQNNGV. The CDR3 extends over 19 amino acids. The V segment lost 4 bases and the J segment 2 bases; nucleotides outside the gene matches: 13.

The rearrangement uses TRBV4-1 and TRBJ2-6; 7 bases align to TRBD1. The V gene end was trimmed by 0 bases and the J gene end by 0 bases; junction bases not matched to a gene: 5. The CDR3 spans 18 residues. CDR1 MGHRA and CDR2 YSYEKL come from the germline V gene. The CDR3 protein is CASSQERDSSSGANVLTF. In DNA form, the CDR3 reads TGCGCCAGCAGCCAAGAAAGGGACAGCAGCTCTGGGGCCAACGTCCTGACTTTC.

This chain connects TRBV10-2 to TRBJ1-1; D possibly corresponds to TRBD1 (6 bases). CDR1 is WSHSY and CDR2 is SAAADI in the germline V gene. The CDR3 runs to 14 residues. Trimming stripped 7 bases from V and 1 base from J, with 13 bases between. The CDR3 DNA follows: TGCGCCAGCAAGGGAAGGGGGACGAACACTGAAGCTTTCTTT. This gives the protein CASKGRGTNTEAFF.

The rearrangement uses TRBV19 and TRBJ2-2; 7 bases are shared with TRBD1. V was clipped by 2 bases and J by 7 bases; unmatched bases: 10. The CDR3 length is 16 residues. CDR1 is LNHDA and CDR2 is SQIVND in the germline V gene (reference sequence). The CDR3 reads CASSIIGSTGFGELFF. In DNA form, the CDR3 reads TGTGCCAGTAGTATAATTGGGTCGACAGGGTTCGGGGAGCTGTTTTTT.

V gene TRBV19 combines with J gene TRBJ2-1, with D perhaps TRBD1 (5 bases). CDR1 and CDR2 from the germline V gene are LNHDA and SQIVND (reference sequence). The CDR3 consists of 16 residues. V shed 7 bases and J shed 3 bases, with 19 bases lying between them. In DNA, the CDR3 is TGTGCCAGTACCCTTTCCCTGACAGAGATCTACAATGAGCAGTTCTTC. This encodes CASTLSLTEIYNEQFF.

The CDR3 protein is CASSLTATGADGYTF. As DNA, the CDR3 is TGTGCCAGCAGCTTAACGGCGACAGGGGCTGATGGCTACACCTTC. The chain is built from TRBV7-3 and TRBJ1-2; 8 bases map to TRBD1. The CDR3 contains 15 residues. The germline gives CDR1 SGHTA, CDR2 FQGTGA. Germline trimming cut 0 bases from V and 6 bases from J; bases unmatched to any gene: 6.

V usage is TRBV28 and J usage is TRBJ2-7; weak D call: TRBD2 (6 bases). The V end was cut by 3 bases, the J end by 5 bases, with 11 bases between. Germline V gene data show CDR1 as MDHEN and CDR2 as SYDVKM. This CDR3 is 13 amino acids long. The CDR3 protein is CASSFPTSNEQYF. For the CDR3, the DNA is TGTGCCAGCAGTTTCCCCACTAGCAACGAGCAGTACTTC.

DNA for the CDR3: TGCGCCAGCAGGCTGACTAGCGGGATTTACGAGCAGTACTTC. This gives the protein CASRLTSGIYEQYF. The chain links TRBV5-1 to TRBJ2-7, with TRBD2 identical over 11 bases. CDR3 length: 14 amino acids. CDR1 is SGHRS, CDR2 YFSETQ, per germline. Trimming at V came to 5 bases and at J to 4 bases, leaving 5 bases not matched to a gene.

The DNA of the CDR3 is TGTGCCAGCAGCCCTGGGACTAGCGGGAGGGCCTACGAGCAGTACTTC. Amino acids: CASSPGTSGRAYEQYF. V usage is TRBV14 and J usage is TRBJ2-7, with 16 bases that match TRBD2. This CDR3 is built from 16 residues. J gave up 2 bases and V 4 bases, and 2 bases lay outside the gene matches. The V gene's germline CDR1 is SGHDN and CDR2 FVKESK.

The rearrangement joins TRBV28 to TRBJ2-5; 7 positions agree with TRBD2. Per germline, CDR1 MDHEN and CDR2 SYDVKM. V dropped 6 bases and J dropped 5; count of bases not matched to a gene: 12. The CDR3 loop spans 15 amino acids. Written as DNA, the CDR3 is TGTGCCAGCAGCCCCGGGGGAGGGCCTCGGGAGACCCAGTACTTC. Translation: CASSPGGGPRETQYF.

The gene calls are TRBV7-9 and TRBJ1-4; TRBD1 matches 7 bases. The CDR3 loop spans 14 amino acids. CDR1 is SEHNR and CDR2 is FQNEAQ in the germline V gene (reference sequence). Losses at the gene ends were 2 bases for V and 5 bases for J; bases not matched to a gene: 2. The CDR3 here is CASSLRDRNEKLFF. The CDR3 DNA reads as TGTGCCAGCAGCTTAAGGGACAGAAATGAAAAACTGTTTTTT.

V usage is TRBV6-1 and J usage is TRBJ2-7; the match to TRBD2 covers 8 bases. This CDR3 is built from 14 residues. CDR1 and CDR2 from the germline V gene are MNHNS and SASEGT. V lost 0 bases, J lost 2 bases, and 0 bases stayed unmatched. The CDR3 spells CASSEAGGAYEQYF. CDR3 nucleotide sequence: TGTGCCAGCAGTGAAGCCGGGGGGGCCTACGAGCAGTACTTC.

V usage is TRBV10-3 and J usage is TRBJ2-7, with 7 bases lining up with TRBD1. Germline CDR1 and CDR2: ENHRY and SYGVKD. This CDR3 has 14 residues. With 3 bases clipped from V and 0 bases from J, the junction kept 2 bases outside the gene matches. The CDR3 protein is CAISDRDSSYEQYF. Here the CDR3 DNA reads TGTGCCATCAGTGATAGGGACAGCTCCTACGAGCAGTACTTC.

This chain uses TRBV6-1 with TRBJ1-2; D call uncertain. This CDR3 has 14 amino acids. The V end was cut by 6 bases, the J end by 4 bases, with 15 bases between. Germline CDR1 is MNHNS and CDR2 is SASEGT. The CDR3 sequence: CASSENLSRYGYTF. DNA of the CDR3: TGTGCCAGCAGCGAAAACCTTAGTCGCTATGGCTACACCTTC.

CDR3 protein: CASQSDSRTGELFF. In nucleotides, the CDR3 is TGTGCCAGCCAGTCGGACTCTCGCACCGGGGAGCTGTTTTTT. The genes are TRBV5-4 and TRBJ2-2; D may be TRBD2 (5 bases). CDR3 length equals 14 residues. V was cut by 7 bases and J by 4 bases, with 14 bases left in between. In germline, CDR1 is SGHNT, CDR2 YYREEE (reference sequence).

V and J are TRBV6-5 and TRBJ2-1, with D uncertain. Trimming pared 10 bases from V and 8 bases from J, leaving 12 bases between. There are 11 residues in the CDR3. Germline V gene sequence: CDR1 MNHEY, CDR2 SVGAGI. The CDR3 reads CATFSGHEQFF. The CDR3 region has the DNA TGTGCCACCTTCAGTGGTCATGAGCAGTTCTTC.

Here the CDR3 reads CASSPVRASTDTQYF. Here the CDR3 DNA reads TGCGCCAGCAGCCCGGTAAGAGCTAGCACAGATACGCAGTATTTT. The V and J genes are TRBV4-1 and TRBJ2-3; D uncertain. The V end was cut by 4 bases, the J end by 0 bases, with 11 bases between. CDR1 is MGHRA, CDR2 YSYEKL, per germline. The CDR3 totals 15 residues.

V gene TRBV4-1 combines with J gene TRBJ2-5; the match to TRBD1 covers 8 bases. Germline lookup yields CDR1 MGHRA and CDR2 YSYEKL. The CDR3 has 17 amino acids. J was trimmed by 5 bases and V by 8 bases; bases with no gene match: 19. The CDR3 is CASVRDRSAEVTETQYF. The CDR3 DNA reads TGCGCCAGCGTCCGGGACAGGTCGGCGGAGGTAACGGAGACCCAGTACTTC.

This clone was seen a handful of times. V and J are TRBV2 and TRBJ2-7; 9 bases align to TRBD1. V lost 5 bases to trimming and J lost 2 bases; unmatched junction nucleotides: 4. There are 14 residues in the CDR3. CDR1 and CDR2 (germline): SNHLY, FYNNEI. The CDR3 DNA sequence: TGTGCCAGCAGTCTCCGGGACAGGGCCTACGAGCAGTACTTC. It translates to CASSLRDRAYEQYF.

The genes are TRBV11-3 and TRBJ2-3; 13 bases are shared with TRBD2. Germline assignment: CDR1 SGHNT and CDR2 YENEEA. Unmatched junction bases numbered 8, after V lost 4 bases and J lost 4 bases. This CDR3 is built from 17 residues. The CDR3 spells CASSSRTSGSGADTQYF. CDR3 sequence (DNA): TGTGCCAGCAGCTCCAGGACTAGCGGGAGTGGAGCAGATACGCAGTATTTT.